This TCR beta chain was obtained from a study of vaccination and CD4 T cells after COVID-19. With regard to this clonotype: Antigen unknown.

The Oncomine TCR Beta short-read assay was applied to DNA of cultured CD4+ T cells. TCRdb itself ran the PCR reads through MiXCR, one entry per CDR3 protein. The table has 10,000 to 15,000 distinct CDR3 sequences, 74% seen once; the top ten hold 30% to 40%. Trimming removed 3 bases from V and 7 bases from J, with 16 bases in between. CDR3 size: 14 residues. Germline V gene sequence: CDR1 DFQATT, CDR2 SNEGSKA (reference sequence). Treatment reported: roughly ten-day PBMC culture with coronavirus spike peptide pools or control peptides (ViraFEST assay). General observations from the study: Spike mono-reactivity was the property of 304 of 307 vaccine-specific clones in convalescent patients.

Input material: CD4+ T cells from blood, cultured in vitro. The chain combines TRBV20-1 with TRBJ2-4, with a weak D call TRBD2 (6 bases). The TCR originated in a human donor who had recovered from COVID-19. CDR3 DNA: TGCAGTGCTAGCGGCGGGGAGGTAGGGAACATTCAGTACTTC. Its protein is CSASGGEVGNIQYF.